This TCR beta chain is drawn from a study of blood T cell repertoires in COVID-19. Study context: Both acute and convalescent COVID-19 samples were obtained from the United States, Italy and Spain. Sample material is recorded as cDNA or gDNA derived from T cells, B-cell-depleted T cells, or PBMCs.

Cohorts were assigned according to the clinical history that participants reported. Measured with immunoSEQ multiplex PCR; TCRdb has only the in-frame clones, and not every one. The sample includes under 500,000 clones, approximately 92% of them seen just once. The CDR3 runs to 13 residues. Germline lookup yields CDR1 SGHAT and CDR2 FQNNGV. Deletions cut 5 bases from V and 2 bases from J, with 8 bases between. The receptor comes from a man aged 25 to 40 who had recovered from COVID-19. J is TRBJ2-3 and V is TRBV11-2; weak D call: TRBD1 (6 bases). Sequencing used PBMCs or T cells enriched from blood (not recorded which). CDR3 nucleotide sequence: TGTGCCAGCAGCCGGGACACCACAGATACGCAGTATTTT. Its protein product is CASSRDTTDTQYF.